This TCR beta chain originates from a study of blood T cell repertoires in COVID-19. Study context: The United States, Italy and Spain supplied acute and convalescent COVID-19 samples. PBMCs, B-cell-depleted T cells, or T cells were the source of the cDNA or gDNA that made up the material.

Germline CDR1 SGHAT, CDR2 FQNNGV. This CDR3 contains 16 residues. V lost 0 bases to trimming and J lost 0 bases, with 11 bases between them. Under the authors' procedure: Quantification of nucleated cells was approximated via reference gene primer amplification. TCRdb's table, derived via immunoSEQ multiplex PCR, lists solely in-frame clones and lacks some. D and trimming come from the DNA, and the V and J calls and clone size come from that table. The table records some 210,000 clones, around four fifths of them present only once. Sequencing input: peripheral blood. The sequence derives from a human donor in a cohort sampled during active COVID-19. The chain joins TRBV11-2 to TRBJ2-5; D call uncertain. The CDR3 nucleotides read TGTGCCAGCAGCTTAGATCCCGGTGGTAACCAAGAGACCCAGTACTTC. Protein: CASSLDPGGNQETQYF. Complete variable domain (other parts from reference TRBV11-2 and TRBJ2-5): EAGVAQSPRYKIIEKRQSVAFWCNPISGHATLYWYQQILGQGPKLLIQFQNNGVVDDSQLPKDRFSAERLKGVDSTLKIQPAKLEDSAVYLCASSLDPGGNQETQYFGPGTRLLVL.